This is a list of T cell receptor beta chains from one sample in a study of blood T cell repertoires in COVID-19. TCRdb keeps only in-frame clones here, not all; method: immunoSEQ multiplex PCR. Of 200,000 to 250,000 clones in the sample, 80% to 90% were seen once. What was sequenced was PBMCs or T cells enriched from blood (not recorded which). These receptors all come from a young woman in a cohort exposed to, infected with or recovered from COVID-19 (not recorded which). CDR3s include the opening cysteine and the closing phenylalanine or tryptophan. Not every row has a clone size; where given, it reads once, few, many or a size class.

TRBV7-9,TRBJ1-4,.,CASSSGRGSLGEKLFF
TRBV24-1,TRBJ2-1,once,CATSDLRSGRALYNEQFF
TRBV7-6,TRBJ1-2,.,CASSLETGLGGYTF
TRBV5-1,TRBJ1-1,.,CASSPRGGVNTEAFF
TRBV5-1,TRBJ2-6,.,CASSSRADGANVLTF
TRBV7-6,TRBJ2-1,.,CASSFTPSGVFNEQFF
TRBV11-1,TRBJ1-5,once,CASSLAGQSNQPQHF
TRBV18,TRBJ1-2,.,CASSPPVLSAHYGYTF
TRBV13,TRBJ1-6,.,CASSLVIRGSYNSPLHF
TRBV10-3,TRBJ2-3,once,CAISESGLAGNTDTQYF
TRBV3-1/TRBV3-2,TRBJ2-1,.,CASSQFNGGTYNEQFF
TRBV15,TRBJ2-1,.,CATSRAGGVNEQFF
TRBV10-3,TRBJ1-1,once,CAISPSVGTGETEAFF
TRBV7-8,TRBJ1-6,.,CASSSPWDRGNSPLHF
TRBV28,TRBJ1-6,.,CASEGLSSYNSPLHF
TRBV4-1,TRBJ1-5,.,CASSQVPGTGNQPQHF
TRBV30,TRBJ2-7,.,CAWSYAGGTYEQYF
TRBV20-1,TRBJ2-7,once,CSALLLYEQYF
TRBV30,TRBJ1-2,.,CASLTASNYGYTF
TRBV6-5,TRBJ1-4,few,CASSYQQGDEKLFF
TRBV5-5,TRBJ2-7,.,CASSFTGTGAEQYF
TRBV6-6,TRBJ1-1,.,CASRPRDTYEAFF
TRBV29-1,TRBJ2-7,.,CSVERETPYEQYF
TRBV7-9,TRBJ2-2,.,CASSGQINTGELFF
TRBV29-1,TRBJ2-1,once,CSALAGGFNEQFF
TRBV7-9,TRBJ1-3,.,CASSTDSDSGNTIYF
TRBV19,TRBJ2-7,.,CASSILGQGSYEQYF
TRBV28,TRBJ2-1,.,CASSLWASGRTDNEQFF
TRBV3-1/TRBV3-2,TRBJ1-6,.,CASSQGQNSPLHF
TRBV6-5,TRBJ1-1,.,CASGREPPLNTEAFF
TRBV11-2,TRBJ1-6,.,CASSLGGTVGNSPLHF
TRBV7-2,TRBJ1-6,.,CASSGRPGGSHSPLHF
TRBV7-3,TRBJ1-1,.,CASSTDGDSTEAFF
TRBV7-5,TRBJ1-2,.,CARSLDGARKKEPYYGYTF
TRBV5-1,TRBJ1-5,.,CASSLDSNSNQPQHF
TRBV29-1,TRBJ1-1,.,CSVETGQRFF
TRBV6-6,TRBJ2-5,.,CASFGGPPETQYF
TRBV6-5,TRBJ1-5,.,CASSGTNNQPQHF
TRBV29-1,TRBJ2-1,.,CSVGGGGNEQFF
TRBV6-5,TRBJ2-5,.,CASSYGAAVGTETQYF
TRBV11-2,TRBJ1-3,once,CASSLGGPRDPGNTIYF
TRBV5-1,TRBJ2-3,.,CASRTGQYTDTQYF